The 17 T cell receptor beta chains below were found in one sample sequenced in a study of type 1 and type 2 diabetes patients. Genomic DNA was the PCR template. Multiplex PCR with 30 forward and 13 reverse primers amplified the TCR beta CDR3. TCRdb re-called the multiplex PCR reads with MiXCR, one entry per CDR3 protein. The repertoire holds about 290,000 distinct CDR3 sequences, with 45% to 60% as singletons. The sequenced material came from peripheral blood mononuclear cells (PBMCs). The source is a man younger than 30 with type 2 diabetes.

This rearrangement joins TRBV29-1 to TRBJ2-2; 12 nucleotides agree with TRBD2. The length of the CDR3 is 17 residues. V shed 5 bases and J 4 bases; nucleotides not matched to a gene: 11. Germline CDR1 is SQVTM and CDR2 is ANQGSEA. The CDR3 protein is CSVTTSGSVLGTGELFF. CDR3 in DNA: TGCAGCGTTACGACTAGCGGGAGCGTCCTGGGCACCGGGGAGCTGTTTTTT.

V gene TRBV7-2 combines with J gene TRBJ2-7; 9 bases line up with TRBD2. V dropped 5 bases and J dropped 7; count of bases not matched to a gene: 9. Germline V CDR1 and CDR2: SGHTA, FQGNSA. The CDR3 loop spans 14 amino acids. The CDR3 sequence: CASSALAGGREQYF. The CDR3 DNA is TGTGCCAGCAGCGCCCTTGCGGGAGGGCGGGAGCAGTACTTC.

The chain employs TRBV7-2 and TRBJ1-5, with D perhaps TRBD1 (5 bases). V dropped 4 bases and J dropped 1 base, with 11 bases sitting between them. Per the germline V gene, CDR1 is SGHTA and CDR2 is FQGNSA. The CDR3 consists of 15 residues. For the CDR3, the DNA is TGTGCCAGCAGCTCCACGGGGGACAGCAATCAGCCCCAGCATTTT. Protein: CASSSTGDSNQPQHF.

This clonotype was observed a few times. V gene TRBV25-1 combines with J gene TRBJ2-3; TRBD2 agrees at 10 bases. The CDR3 contains 16 residues. Germline CDR1 reads MGHDK; CDR2 reads SYGVNS. Germline trimming cut 4 bases from V and 1 base from J; bases unmatched to any gene: 5. CDR3 region: CASSGGGTSGTDTQYF. CDR3 coding DNA: TGTGCCAGCAGTGGAGGCGGGACTAGCGGCACAGATACGCAGTATTTT.

The chain has TRBV28 and TRBJ2-1; 8 bases match TRBD1. Germline values: CDR1 MDHEN, CDR2 SYDVKM. The trim removed 7 bases at V and 3 bases at J, leaving 8 bases unmatched. The CDR3 spans 15 residues. The CDR3 coding sequence is TGTGCCAGCATTCACAGGGGGTCCGGCTACAATGAGCAGTTCTTC. This sequence encodes CASIHRGSGYNEQFF.

This clonotype occurred a few times. The J gene is TRBJ2-7, the V gene TRBV7-6; a possible D gene is TRBD2 (6 bases). This CDR3 has 14 amino acids. The V end was cut by 5 bases, the J end by 5 bases, with 16 bases between. Germline V gene lookup returns CDR1 SGHVS and CDR2 FNYEAQ. The DNA of the CDR3 is TGTGCCAGCAGCCCATTGGAGGGATTCCACGAGCAGTACTTC. Encoded protein: CASSPLEGFHEQYF.

This chain connects TRBV19 to TRBJ1-1; D perhaps matches TRBD1 (5 bases). V was trimmed by 5 bases and J by 3 bases, leaving 16 bases between them. This CDR3 comprises 15 residues. Germline V gene lookup returns CDR1 LNHDA and CDR2 SQIVND (reference sequence). The CDR3 protein is CASSPTTEWDTEAFF. DNA of the CDR3: TGTGCCAGTAGTCCAACGACAGAGTGGGACACTGAAGCTTTCTTT.

In its sample, this clonotype was seen many times. The CDR3 nucleotides are TGTGCCAGCAGTTCTCCGACTAGCGGGAGAGAGACCCAGTACTTC. Protein sequence: CASSSPTSGRETQYF. This chain connects TRBV12-3 or TRBV12-4 to TRBJ2-5; 12 bases align to TRBD2. The CDR3 loop spans 15 amino acids. Trimming cost V 4 bases and J 4 bases; bases outside gene matches: 4.

Only one count was recorded for this clonotype. The chain joins TRBV2 to TRBJ2-3; TRBD2 agrees at 8 bases. Germline CDR1 SNHLY, CDR2 FYNNEI. The CDR3 length is 15 residues. J gave up 3 bases and V 2 bases, and 4 bases lay outside the gene matches. The CDR3 DNA is TGTGCCAGCAGTGAACAGCGGGGGACAACAGATACGCAGTATTTT. It translates to CASSEQRGTTDTQYF.

V usage is TRBV30 and J usage is TRBJ2-7; D is possibly TRBD1 or TRBD2 (5 bases each). Germline assignment: CDR1 GTSNPN and CDR2 SVGIG (reference sequence). This CDR3 has 19 residues. V was pared by 8 bases and J by 0 bases, with 32 bases between. CDR3 amino acids: CASSIINIRDARSSYEQYF. CDR3 bases: TGTGCCAGTAGCATAATTAACATCAGGGACGCCAGAAGCTCCTACGAGCAGTACTTC. Drawing the rest from reference TRBV30 and TRBJ2-7, the complete variable domain is SQTIHQWPATLVQPVGSPLSLECTVEGTSNPNLYWYRQAAGRGLQLLFYSVGIGQISSEVPQNLSASRPQDRQFILSSKKLLLSDSGFYLCASSIINIRDARSSYEQYFGPGTRLTVT.

This chain uses TRBV27 with TRBJ2-5; 7 bases are a match to TRBD1. There are 16 residues in the CDR3. V lost 3 bases and J lost 3; bases outside the gene matches: 10. Germline CDR1 and CDR2: MNHEY and SMNVEV (reference sequence). CDR3 nucleotides: TGTGCCAGCAGTTTTCCGACGAGGACAGGAAAAGAGACCCAGTACTTC. As protein: CASSFPTRTGKETQYF.

DNA for the CDR3: TGTGCCTGTCACAGGGGGACGAACACCGGGGAGCTGTTTTTT. Translating gives CACHRGTNTGELFF. The chain uses TRBV6-6 and TRBJ2-2; 8 bases are a match to TRBD1. The CDR3 covers 14 residues. Germline CDR1 MNHNY, CDR2 SVGAGI (reference sequence). The junction had 5 bases not matched to a gene; V was cut back by 11 bases and J by 0 bases.

This clonotype came up a few times. The chain is built from TRBV5-1 and TRBJ1-4, with 7 bases identical to TRBD1. The CDR3 covers 14 residues. Germline loops: CDR1 SGHRS, CDR2 YFSETQ. V lost 5 bases, J lost 2 bases, and 3 bases stayed unmatched. For the CDR3, the DNA is TGCGCCAGCAGACAGGGGAACACTAATGAAAAACTGTTTTTT. Translating gives CASRQGNTNEKLFF.

The V call is TRBV6-5, the J call TRBJ2-2, with a possible D match to TRBD2 (5 bases). The germline V and J ends were trimmed by 11 bases and 1 base, with 8 bases remaining between them. This CDR3 is 12 amino acids long. Germline V gene lookup returns CDR1 MNHEY and CDR2 SVGAGI. CDR3 region: CAAGLNTGELFF. CDR3 DNA sequence: TGTGCCGCGGGCTTGAACACCGGGGAGCTGTTTTTT.

The rearrangement links TRBV19 to TRBJ1-2, with D possibly TRBD1 on 5 matching bases. Deletions cut 7 bases from V and 6 bases from J, with 15 bases between. The CDR3 loop spans 13 amino acids. Germline CDR1 reads LNHDA; CDR2 reads SQIVND (reference sequence). The CDR3 here is CASTRDPGNGYTF. The CDR3 DNA follows: TGTGCCAGTACCCGGGACCCCGGGAATGGCTACACCTTC.

The chain combines TRBV20-1 with TRBJ2-7; the D is unclear. V was clipped by 3 bases and J by 0 bases, with 15 bases between them. The CDR3 consists of 15 residues. Germline V CDR1 and CDR2: DFQATT, SNEGSKA (reference sequence). The CDR3 sequence is CSASPLALSSYEQYF. The CDR3 DNA reads TGCAGTGCTAGTCCCCTGGCGTTAAGCTCCTACGAGCAGTACTTC.

This clonotype was seen just once. This chain uses TRBV20-1 with TRBJ2-3; 12 positions match TRBD2. The CDR3 spans 14 residues. Germline CDR1 and CDR2: DFQATT and SNEGSKA (reference sequence). Trimming removed 5 bases from V and 8 bases from J; junction bases left unmatched: 8. CDR3 bases: TGCAGTGCTGCCTCTAGCGGGAGGGCAGCTACGCAGTATTTT. Protein: CSAASSGRAATQYF.